This record covers a single T cell receptor (beta chain). Its antigen is still unknown. No much larger clone exists at a distance of one base, and base qualities are not known. This record comes from a study of OX40 agonist ivuxolimab in advanced cancers. Study-level background: The costimulatory receptor OX40 (CD134) was targeted by ivuxolimab, a fully human IgG2 agonistic monoclonal antibody. Intravenous ivuxolimab was administered to patients every 2 weeks at six dose levels: 0.01, 0.1, 0.3, 1.5, 3 and 10 mg/kg. Of the roughly 51 dose-escalation patients, hepatocellular carcinoma was present in around 20, melanoma in roughly 15, renal cell carcinoma in 9 and head and neck cancer in 9. In the dose-escalation cohort, around 80% of patients were male, and the mean age was 60 years with a range of about 20 to 90. Patients were allowed to have had prior anti-PD-1, anti-PD-L1 or anti-CTLA-4 therapy, and 40% of the dose-escalation patients had been treated with checkpoint inhibitors. Partial responses were achieved by three dose-escalation patients, of whom one had hepatocellular carcinoma and two had cutaneous melanoma. The point of sequencing TCRbeta in the periphery was to test whether ivuxolimab changed TCR sequence diversity and drove clonal T-cell expansion. The monotherapy dose-escalation portion (N of about 50 patients) of the phase I ivuxolimab trial is reported in the paper. What the research found in general, with its limitations: In the 0.1-3.0 mg/kg groups, partial responders were among the patients with the lowest normalized peripheral clonal expansion, particularly in CD8+ T cells. The antigen specificity of the clonally expanded peripheral T cells was not determined. After ivuxolimab, expanded clones were on average more numerous among CD8+ T cells than among CD4+ T cells. Low levels of normalized T-cell clonal expansion were also seen in some patients who did not respond. At doses from 0.1 to 3.0 mg/kg, clonal expansion was seen in both CD4+ and CD8+ blood T cells between baseline and week 6.

Genomic DNA was isolated from the sorted cells so that the TCRbeta CDR3 region could be sequenced. TCRbeta CDR3 regions were sequenced using the immunoSEQ Assay. Held by TCRdb, this immuneACCESS table contains in-frame sequences only and omits some clones. Under half of the omission traces to an unresolved V gene where checked; the cause of the rest is unknown. Within this sample are 50,000 or so clones, with about 90% of them counted one time only. The ten largest make up over 3% of the sample. Patients with a history of autoimmune disease or receiving systemic immunosuppression were excluded from the trial. Peripheral blood for TCR sequencing was collected from all dose cohorts at baseline, on cycle 4 day 1, and on cycle 7 day 1. Samples were obtained from an open-label, multicenter, first-in-human phase I dose-escalation trial of ivuxolimab. Adults with locally advanced or metastatic head and neck squamous cell, hepatocellular, melanoma or renal cell carcinoma were enrolled in the trial. CD4+ and CD8+ T cells were sorted separately from peripheral blood before TCR sequencing.

From the cysteine up to the phenylalanine, the CDR3 has a length of 15 residues. CDR3 DNA only is kept here, 45 bases in frame from base 1. Relative to germline, V is 1 base shorter and J is 1 base shorter, with 11 bases between their ends. As encoded in the germline V gene, CDR1 is LGHNA while CDR2 is YSLEER. The sequenced sample was CD4+ or CD8+ T cells sorted from blood, obtained in a trial of the OX40 agonist ivuxolimab. The TCR originated in an adult with an advanced solid tumor such as melanoma, head and neck, liver or kidney cancer. The sequence is built from TRBV4-3 and TRBJ2-7; the best D guess is TRBD1, with 6 bases matching. The CDR3 has the sequence CASSQAYRASYEQYF. In nucleotide form, the sequence is TGCGCCAGCAGCCAAGCCTACAGGGCTTCCTACGAGCAGTACTTC.